One and the same sample provided the 21 T cell receptor beta chains below, sequenced in a study of identical twins. TCRdb processed the 5' RACE reads anew with MiXCR; each CDR3 protein has one entry. The data show 120,000 to 150,000 distinct CDR3 sequences, roughly 3.3% seen once. Sequenced input: memory T cells sorted from blood. Source of these receptors: a man between 18 and 29 years old in good health.

This clonotype was detected many times. The V and J genes are TRBV10-3 and TRBJ2-1; a weak D match, TRBD2 (6 bases). This CDR3 region has 14 residues. Germline CDR1 reads ENHRY; CDR2 reads SYGVKD. V lost 8 bases, J lost 1 base, and 12 bases lay in between. DNA of the CDR3: TGTGCCATCTCGCGGGAAGGATCCTACAATGAGCAGTTCTTC. Translated: CAISREGSYNEQFF.

Many counts were recorded for this clonotype. CDR3 sequence (DNA): TGCGCCAGCAGCTTGGAGTCCATCGGGGAGCTGTTTTTT. Protein sequence: CASSLESIGELFF. The chain employs TRBV5-1 and TRBJ2-2; D remains unclear. Germline V CDR1 and CDR2: SGHRS, YFSETQ. The CDR3 loop spans 13 amino acids. V was cut by 0 bases and J by 7 bases, with 7 bases left in between.

In its sample, this clonotype was seen a few times. The chain links TRBV10-2 to TRBJ2-2; 12 bases align to TRBD1. In germline, CDR1 is WSHSY, CDR2 SAAADI. CDR3 length: 16 amino acids. J gave up 5 bases and V 10 bases, and 11 bases lay outside the gene matches. CDR3 sequence reads: CANAPGQGAGTGELFF. The CDR3 DNA reads as TGCGCCAACGCCCCGGGACAGGGGGCCGGTACCGGGGAGCTGTTTTTT.

This clonotype was seen more than once but under ten times. The chain combines TRBV7-2 with TRBJ1-2; D ambiguous. CDR3 length: 15 amino acids. CDR1 is SGHTA and CDR2 is FQGNSA in the germline V gene. The ends were cut back, 3 bases at V and 3 bases at J, with 14 bases in the middle. Written as DNA, the CDR3 is TGTGCCAGCAGCTTCGGGCTTGCCAGCTACTATGGCTACACCTTC. It is translated as CASSFGLASYYGYTF. The entire variable domain, with the rest obtained from reference TRBV7-2 and TRBJ1-2, is as follows: GAGVSQSPSNKVTEKGKDVELRCDPISGHTALYWYRQSLGQGLEFLIYFQGNSAPDKSGLPSDRFSAERTGGSVSTLTIQRTQQEDSAVYLCASSFGLASYYGYTFGSGTRLTVV.

This clonotype appeared many times. V and J are TRBV12-3 or TRBV12-4 and TRBJ2-6; D remains ambiguous. This CDR3 region has 14 residues. V dropped 1 base and J dropped 1 base, with 2 bases sitting between them. This CDR3 reads CASSLVSGANVLTF. The CDR3, as DNA: TGTGCCAGCAGTTTAGTGTCTGGGGCCAACGTCCTGACTTTC.

This clonotype came up many times. The chain carries TRBV12-3 or TRBV12-4 and TRBJ2-7; 7 positions agree with TRBD1. The ends lost 5 bases at V and 6 bases at J; junction bases unmatched: 4. The CDR3 extends over 12 amino acids. The DNA of the CDR3 is TGTGCCAGCAGTCGGACAGGTACCGAGCAGTACTTC. Amino acid sequence: CASSRTGTEQYF.

The CDR3 nucleotides are TGTGCCAGCAGCCTCGTTGGGGAACTAGCGGGGTACGAGCAGTACTTC. Its translation is CASSLVGELAGYEQYF. J is TRBJ2-7 and V is TRBV27, with TRBD2 identical over 10 bases. The germline CDR1 and CDR2 sequences are MNHEY and SMNVEV (reference sequence). Trimming cost V 6 bases and J 4 bases; bases outside gene matches: 12. The CDR3 loop spans 16 amino acids.

This clonotype was counted ten times or more. This rearrangement joins TRBV5-1 to TRBJ1-1, with 7 bases that match TRBD1. The V segment lost 4 bases and the J segment 1 base; nucleotides outside the gene matches: 10. This CDR3 has 16 residues. Germline CDR1 is SGHRS and CDR2 is YFSETQ. CDR3: CASSIQVGTANTEAFF. The CDR3, as DNA: TGCGCCAGCAGCATACAGGTCGGGACAGCGAACACTGAAGCTTTCTTT.

This clonotype was observed many times. This chain joins TRBV7-8 and TRBJ2-5, with no clear D. This CDR3 has 11 amino acids. V shed 2 bases and J shed 7 bases, with 5 bases lying between them. CDR1 is SGHVS, CDR2 FQNEAQ, per germline. Here the CDR3 reads CASSLIGTQYF. The DNA for the CDR3 is TGTGCCAGCAGCTTAATCGGGACCCAGTACTTC.

This clonotype was picked up many times. CDR3 protein: CASSLVGGSGGYTF. CDR3 nucleotide sequence: TGCGCCAGCAGCTTGGTAGGGGGGAGCGGAGGCTACACCTTC. The V and J genes are TRBV5-1 and TRBJ1-2, with a possible D match to TRBD1 (6 bases). The CDR3 loop spans 14 amino acids. Trimming left V 0 bases short and J 8 bases short, with 14 bases between. Germline CDR1 is SGHRS and CDR2 is YFSETQ.

In this sample, this clonotype turned up many times. J is TRBJ2-3 and V is TRBV20-1, with 7 bases aligning to TRBD1. CDR3 size: 12 residues. The germline V gene has CDR1 DFQATT and CDR2 SNEGSKA (reference sequence). Germline trimming cut 6 bases from V and 8 bases from J; bases unmatched to any gene: 8. For the CDR3, the DNA is TGCAGTGCACGGGACAGCGCGGTTACGCAGTATTTT. Its protein is CSARDSAVTQYF.

Ten or more counts support this clonotype. J is TRBJ2-3 and V is TRBV28, with 7 bases aligning to TRBD2. CDR3 length equals 15 residues. The V gene's germline CDR1 is MDHEN and CDR2 SYDVKM. The ends lost 4 bases at V and 6 bases at J; junction bases unmatched: 10. DNA of the CDR3: TGTGCCAGCAGTTGGCTAGCGGTTACCCGGGATACGCAGTATTTT. Protein: CASSWLAVTRDTQYF. Together with reference TRBV28 and TRBJ2-3, the CDR3 gives the full variable domain: DVKVTQSSRYLVKRTGEKVFLECVQDMDHENMFWYRQDPGLGLRLIYFSYDVKMKEKGDIPEGYSVSREKKERFSLILESASTNQTSMYLCASSWLAVTRDTQYFGPGTRLTVL.

This chain links TRBV14 with TRBJ1-6; the D gene is possibly TRBD1 (6 bases). V lost 4 bases, J lost 0 bases, and 16 bases lay in between. The CDR3 contains 18 residues. Germline CDR1 SGHDN, CDR2 FVKESK. The chain's CDR3 is CASSRRTADSSYNSPLHF. Here the CDR3 DNA reads TGTGCCAGCAGCCGCAGGACAGCTGATAGCTCCTATAATTCACCCCTCCACTTT. The entire variable domain, with the rest obtained from reference TRBV14 and TRBJ1-6, is as follows: EAGVTQFPSHSVIEKGQTVTLRCDPISGHDNLYWYRRVMGKEIKFLLHFVKESKQDESGMPNNRFLAERTGGTYSTLKVQPAELEDSGVYFCASSRRTADSSYNSPLHFGNGTRLTVT.

This clonotype showed up many times. V gene TRBV29-1 combines with J gene TRBJ2-3; D not certain. The CDR3 is made up of 12 amino acids. V lost 5 bases and J lost 1, with 7 bases in between. CDR1 is SQVTM, CDR2 ANQGSEA, per germline. CDR3 in amino acids: CSVTDGTDTQYF. Written as DNA, the CDR3 is TGCAGCGTTACCGACGGCACAGATACGCAGTATTTT.

There are many counts of this clonotype. This chain connects TRBV7-9 to TRBJ2-5; D not certain. The CDR3 has 14 residues. V lost 6 bases to trimming and J lost 4 bases, with 15 bases between them. CDR1 SEHNR and CDR2 FQNEAQ come from the germline V gene (reference sequence). The CDR3 protein is CASRRRGFGETQYF. For the CDR3, the DNA is TGTGCCAGCAGGAGACGCGGTTTCGGAGAGACCCAGTACTTC.

Many counts were recorded for this clonotype. The chain recombines TRBV6-1 with TRBJ2-1, with D perhaps matching TRBD1 or TRBD2 (6 bases each). Trimming left V 6 bases short and J 3 bases short, with 9 bases between. The germline gives CDR1 MNHNS, CDR2 SASEGT. This CDR3 spans 13 amino acids. CDR3 sequence (DNA): TGTGCCAGCAGAGGGGGGAACTACAATGAGCAGTTCTTC. It translates to CASRGGNYNEQFF.

This clonotype showed up many times. The J gene is TRBJ1-5, the V gene TRBV6-6; D is uncertain. Germline V CDR1 and CDR2: MNHNY, SVGAGI (reference sequence). V was trimmed by 2 bases and J by 2 bases, leaving 4 bases between them. The CDR3 totals 13 residues. The CDR3 coding sequence is TGTGCCAGCAGTTACCCAGGCAATCAGCCCCAGCATTTT. Residues: CASSYPGNQPQHF.

This clonotype was counted many times. The CDR3 spells CASSWTGMNTEAFF. The CDR3 region has the DNA TGCGCCAGCAGCTGGACAGGGATGAACACTGAAGCTTTCTTT. The gene calls are TRBV5-1 and TRBJ1-1, with 8 bases identical to TRBD1. With V trimmed by 3 bases and J by 0 bases, 1 base remained unmatched. This CDR3 has 14 residues. Germline V gene data show CDR1 as SGHRS and CDR2 as YFSETQ.

This chain uses TRBV30 with TRBJ2-1, with 12 bases fitting TRBD2. With V trimmed by 5 bases and J by 10 bases, 6 bases remained unmatched. CDR3 length: 13 residues. From germline, CDR1 is GTSNPN and CDR2 SVGIG (reference sequence). The CDR3 spells CAWASGLAGEQFF. For the CDR3, the DNA is TGTGCCTGGGCATCCGGACTAGCGGGAGAGCAGTTCTTC.

A few counts support this clonotype. The chain combines TRBV5-5 with TRBJ2-7; tentatively, D is TRBD1 (6 bases). Trimming removed 1 base at V and 0 bases at J, with 14 bases between. This CDR3 is built from 16 residues. CDR1 is SGHKS, CDR2 YYEKEE, per germline (reference sequence). CDR3 sequence: CASSLFGTLISYEQYF. The CDR3 coding sequence is TGTGCCAGCAGCTTGTTCGGGACATTGATCTCCTACGAGCAGTACTTC. Drawing the rest from reference TRBV5-5 and TRBJ2-7, the complete variable domain is DAGVTQSPTHLIKTRGQQVTLRCSPISGHKSVSWYQQVLGQGPQFIFQYYEKEERGRGNFPDRFSARQFPNYSSELNVNALLLGDSALYLCASSLFGTLISYEQYFGPGTRLTVT.

The chain couples TRBV7-2 to TRBJ2-5, with 8 positions matching TRBD2. This CDR3 contains 14 residues. Trimming took 5 bases from V and 9 from J; bases not matched to a gene: 11. CDR1 is SGHTA and CDR2 is FQGNSA in the germline V gene. CDR3 bases: TGTGCCAGCAGCCGTCAAAGGGGTAGCGGGGCCCAGTACTTC. This codes for CASSRQRGSGAQYF.